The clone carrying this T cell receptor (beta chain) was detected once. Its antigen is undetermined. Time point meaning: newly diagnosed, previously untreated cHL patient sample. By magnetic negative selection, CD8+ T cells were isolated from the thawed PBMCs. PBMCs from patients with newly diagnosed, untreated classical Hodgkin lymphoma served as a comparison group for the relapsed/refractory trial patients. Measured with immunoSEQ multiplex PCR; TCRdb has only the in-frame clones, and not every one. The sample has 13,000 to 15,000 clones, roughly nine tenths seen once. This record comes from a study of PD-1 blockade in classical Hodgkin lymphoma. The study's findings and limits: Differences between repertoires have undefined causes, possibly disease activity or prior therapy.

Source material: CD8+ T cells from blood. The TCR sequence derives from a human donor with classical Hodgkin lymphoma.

The CDR3 nucleotides read TGTGCCAGCAGTCCCCTCCCCGCGGCAGGGGGCTTGGATCAGCCCCAGCATTTT. Protein: CASSPLPAAGGLDQPQHF. This chain links TRBV27 with TRBJ1-5; 8 bases are shared with TRBD1. After removal of 5 bases from V and 5 bases from J, the junction contained 17 bases not matched to a gene. The CDR3 spans 18 residues. Germline-derived CDR1 and CDR2 are MNHEY and SMNVEV (reference sequence).